The 24 T cell receptor beta chains below come from one sample, sequenced in a study of CD8 T cell repertoires and HIV-1 epitope variants. TCRdb's table, derived via immunoSEQ multiplex PCR, lists solely in-frame clones and lacks some. Altogether about 5,000 clones are present, about 63% being singletons, with the ten largest covering almost 40%. These TCRs' antigens remain unknown. The sample consisted of cultured CD8+ T cells derived from PBMCs. The source is a male donor with HIV.

This clone was seen only a few times. V is TRBV28 and J is TRBJ1-1; the D gene is possibly TRBD1 (5 bases). V lost 4 bases to trimming and J lost 1 base, with 10 bases between them. The CDR3 contains 14 residues. CDR1 and CDR2 from the germline V gene are MDHEN and SYDVKM. The CDR3 loop reads CASSSGTRNTEAFF. The CDR3 bases are TGTGCCAGCAGTTCCGGGACGAGGAACACTGAAGCTTTCTTT.

DNA of the CDR3: TGTGCCAGCAGCTCTTTAGGACTAGAGGGAACAAGCATTCAGTACTTC. It specifies CASSSLGLEGTSIQYF. This chain joins TRBV5-4 and TRBJ2-4, with 7 bases lining up with TRBD2. The CDR3 covers 16 residues. Germline V gene data show CDR1 as SGHNT and CDR2 as YYREEE (reference sequence). V gave up 3 bases and J gave up 9 bases; unmatched junction bases: 15.

This chain joins TRBV7-9 and TRBJ2-1, with D unresolved. The CDR3 runs 12 residues. Trimming took off 5 bases at V and 7 bases at J, with 9 bases between the two ends. The germline V gene has CDR1 SEHNR and CDR2 FQNEAQ (reference sequence). The CDR3 protein is CASSPLWNEQFF. The CDR3 DNA sequence: TGTGCCAGCAGCCCCCTCTGGAATGAGCAGTTCTTC. The entire variable domain, with the rest obtained from reference TRBV7-9 and TRBJ2-1, is as follows: DTGVSQNPRHKITKRGQNVTFRCDPISEHNRLYWYRQTLGQGPEFLTYFQNEAQLEKSRLLSDRFSAERPKGSFSTLEIQRTEQGDSAMYLCASSPLWNEQFFGPGTRLTVL.

Sample share makes this clone medium-sized. V and J are TRBV5-1 and TRBJ2-7; D uncertain. Trimming removed 4 bases at V and 3 bases at J, with 14 bases between. The CDR3 loop spans 14 amino acids. From germline, CDR1 is SGHRS and CDR2 YFSETQ. As DNA, the CDR3 is TGCGCCAGCAGCCCTGAGTTGGATTACTACGAGCAGTACTTC. Its translation: CASSPELDYYEQYF.

The chain recombines TRBV19 with TRBJ1-1; 8 bases are shared with TRBD1. CDR1 is LNHDA, CDR2 SQIVND, per germline (reference sequence). The CDR3 consists of 15 residues. Trimming removed 4 bases from V and 5 bases from J; junction bases left unmatched: 9. The DNA for the CDR3 is TGTGCCAGTAGTAGTGGACCCACAGGGGGGACTGAAGCTTTCTTT. It codes for CASSSGPTGGTEAFF.

The chain uses TRBV6-5 and TRBJ2-1, with TRBD2 matching over 12 bases. The CDR3 is 16 amino acids. CDR1 is MNHEY and CDR2 is SVGAGI in the germline V gene. V trimming: 0 bases; J trimming: 7 bases; junction bases outside the gene matches: 4. CDR3 sequence (DNA): TGTGCCAGCAGTTACTCGACGACTAGCGGGGGTAATGAGCAGTTCTTC. Translation: CASSYSTTSGGNEQFF.

This chain uses TRBV7-9 with TRBJ1-5; D uncertain. V dropped 1 base and J dropped 5 bases, with 6 bases sitting between them. The CDR3 covers 13 residues. Germline loops: CDR1 SEHNR, CDR2 FQNEAQ (reference sequence). The CDR3 protein is CASSLGTDQPQHF. The CDR3 bases are TGTGCCAGCAGCTTAGGTACAGATCAGCCCCAGCATTTT.

This clone was seen more than once but under ten times. The chain uses TRBV9 and TRBJ2-3, with 7 bases aligning to TRBD1. V trimming: 6 bases; J trimming: 0 bases; junction bases outside the gene matches: 4. CDR1 and CDR2 from the germline V gene are SGDLS and YYNGEE. This CDR3 has 14 residues. CDR3 sequence reads: CASKGTASTDTQYF. The CDR3 bases are TGTGCCAGCAAGGGGACAGCGAGCACAGATACGCAGTATTTT.

In its sample, this clone was seen a few times. This chain joins TRBV28 and TRBJ2-5; TRBD1 is a possible D gene (6 bases). V lost 6 bases and J lost 3, with 17 bases in between. The CDR3 runs to 15 residues. Germline V gene sequence: CDR1 MDHEN, CDR2 SYDVKM. CDR3 sequence: CASSSSKYREETQYF. DNA for the CDR3: TGTGCCAGCAGCTCATCCAAGTACAGGGAAGAGACCCAGTACTTC.

This chain connects TRBV4-3 to TRBJ2-3; 12 bases are shared with TRBD2. Germline V gives CDR1 LGHNA, CDR2 YSLEER. V gave up 0 bases and J gave up 2 bases; unmatched junction bases: 15. This CDR3 is 21 amino acids long. The CDR3 spells CASSQDRRGLAGGTFTDTQYF. The CDR3 DNA reads as TGCGCCAGCAGCCAAGATCGTCGGGGCCTAGCGGGGGGGACTTTCACAGATACGCAGTATTTT.

The chain couples TRBV27 to TRBJ2-7; TRBD1 aligns across 9 bases. V dropped 6 bases and J dropped 4; count of bases not matched to a gene: 7. The CDR3 sequence is 14 residues long. CDR1 is MNHEY, CDR2 SMNVEV, per germline (reference sequence). The CDR3 nucleotides read TGTGCCAGCAGCTACACAGGGGGCGAGTACGAGCAGTACTTC. Translating gives CASSYTGGEYEQYF.

The chain combines TRBV6-4 with TRBJ2-1; unclear D gene. There are 10 residues in the CDR3. CDR1 and CDR2 (germline): MRHNA, SNTAGT. V lost 6 bases and J 9 bases, leaving 6 bases between the germline ends. DNA for the CDR3: TGTGCCAGCAGCGACGTTGAGCAGTTCTTC. Its protein product is CASSDVEQFF.

This chain uses TRBV19 with TRBJ1-6, with TRBD1 as a possible D gene (5 bases). V lost 3 bases to trimming and J lost 9 bases, with 18 bases between them. Per germline, CDR1 LNHDA and CDR2 SQIVND (reference sequence). The CDR3 extends over 16 amino acids. The chain's CDR3 is CASSILGESRSSPLHF. For the CDR3, the DNA is TGTGCCAGTAGTATCTTGGGGGAGTCTCGGAGTTCACCCCTCCACTTT. Full variable domain (remainder filled in from reference TRBV19 and TRBJ1-6): DGGITQSPKYLFRKEGQNVTLSCEQNLNHDAMYWYRQDPGQGLRLIYYSQIVNDFQKGDIAEGYSVSREKKESFPLTVTSAQKNPTAFYLCASSILGESRSSPLHFGNGTRLTVT.

The CDR3 spells CASSYLGNTEAFF. The DNA for the CDR3 is TGTGCCAGCAGTTACCTAGGGAACACTGAAGCTTTCTTT. The rearrangement uses TRBV6-5 and TRBJ1-1; unclear D gene. There are 13 residues in the CDR3. Germline CDR1 reads MNHEY; CDR2 reads SVGAGI. V lost 2 bases and J lost 1, with 5 bases in between.

This clone turned up a few times. The chain has TRBV4-1 and TRBJ2-7; TRBD1 or TRBD2 may be the D gene (6 bases each). V was shortened by 4 bases and J by 5 bases, with 15 bases between the two germline ends. The CDR3 runs 14 residues. Germline V gene data show CDR1 as MGHRA and CDR2 as YSYEKL. The CDR3 spells CASSRGGLADEQYF. The CDR3 DNA is TGCGCCAGCAGCCGAGGGGGGCTAGCTGACGAGCAGTACTTC.

The chain carries TRBV9 and TRBJ2-3; no reliable D call. This CDR3 has 15 amino acids. Germline V gives CDR1 SGDLS, CDR2 YYNGEE. Trimming pared 0 bases from V and 0 bases from J, leaving 8 bases between. In DNA form, the CDR3 reads TGTGCCAGCAGCGTAGTAGGCAGTAGCACAGATACGCAGTATTTT. Amino acid sequence: CASSVVGSSTDTQYF.

The chain couples TRBV6-5 to TRBJ2-1; perhaps TRBD1 as D (6 bases). This CDR3 has 16 amino acids. V was cut by 0 bases and J by 7 bases, with 16 bases left in between. The V gene's germline CDR1 is MNHEY and CDR2 SVGAGI. The CDR3 DNA sequence: TGTGCCAGCAGTTACTCGGGCAGGGGAAGGCGAAATGAGCAGTTCTTC. Its protein product is CASSYSGRGRRNEQFF.

This clone is medium-sized (0.01 to 0.1%) in the sample. The rearrangement joins TRBV27 to TRBJ2-1; perhaps TRBD1 as D (6 bases). The length of the CDR3 is 17 residues. Trimming removed 2 bases at V and 0 bases at J, with 14 bases between. Germline lookup yields CDR1 MNHEY and CDR2 SMNVEV (reference sequence). The CDR3 nucleotides are TGTGCCAGCAGTTTAAAACAGGGTGAGGGCTCCTACAATGAGCAGTTCTTC. Amino acid sequence: CASSLKQGEGSYNEQFF.

This chain joins TRBV5-6 and TRBJ2-3; 7 nucleotides align to TRBD2. V lost 0 bases and J lost 2; bases outside the gene matches: 12. The CDR3 is 18 amino acids. Germline CDR1 and CDR2: SGHDT and YYEEEE. CDR3 DNA sequence: TGTGCCAGCAGCTTGGCCGGGCGTGCTAGCGGAATCACAGATACGCAGTATTTT. Residues: CASSLAGRASGITDTQYF.

The chain has TRBV28 and TRBJ2-5; D call uncertain. Matching the DNA end better, TRBJ2-7 makes the J call doubtful. Germline values: CDR1 MDHEN, CDR2 SYDVKM. The CDR3 consists of 14 residues. CDR3: CASRTVQSTYEQYF. The CDR3 DNA is TGTGCCAGCAGGACCGTGCAAAGTACTTACGAGCAGTACTTC.

The rearrangement joins TRBV28 to TRBJ1-2; a possible D gene is TRBD1 (6 bases). V lost 1 base to trimming and J lost 8 bases, with 11 bases between them. The CDR3 has 13 amino acids. Per the germline V gene, CDR1 is MDHEN and CDR2 is SYDVKM. The CDR3 sequence: CASSLYGGAGYTF. CDR3 bases: TGTGCCAGCAGTTTATATGGGGGCGCGGGCTACACCTTC.

This sequence joins TRBV20-1 and TRBJ1-2; the D is unclear. The CDR3 contains 10 residues. Germline V gene sequence: CDR1 DFQATT, CDR2 SNEGSKA (reference sequence). V was cut by 2 bases and J by 6 bases, with 4 bases left in between. CDR3 residues: CSARQDGYTF. The DNA for the CDR3 is TGCAGTGCTAGACAGGATGGCTACACCTTC.

The chain combines TRBV12-2 with TRBJ1-5. TRBV12-2 is termed a pseudogene. The CDR3 covers 14 residues. The CDR3 region has the DNA TGTGCCAGCAGCCCGAGCTATAGCAATCAGCCCCAGCATTTT. Amino acids: CASSPSYSNQPQHF.

This clone appeared a few times. The gene calls are TRBV28 and TRBJ2-7; D is unresolved. Germline CDR1 MDHEN, CDR2 SYDVKM. The CDR3 extends over 15 amino acids. With 6 bases removed from V and 0 bases from J, the gap between germline ends came to 15 bases. This CDR3 reads CASSPQFLSSYEQYF. CDR3 DNA sequence: TGTGCCAGCAGCCCCCAATTCCTCAGCTCCTACGAGCAGTACTTC.